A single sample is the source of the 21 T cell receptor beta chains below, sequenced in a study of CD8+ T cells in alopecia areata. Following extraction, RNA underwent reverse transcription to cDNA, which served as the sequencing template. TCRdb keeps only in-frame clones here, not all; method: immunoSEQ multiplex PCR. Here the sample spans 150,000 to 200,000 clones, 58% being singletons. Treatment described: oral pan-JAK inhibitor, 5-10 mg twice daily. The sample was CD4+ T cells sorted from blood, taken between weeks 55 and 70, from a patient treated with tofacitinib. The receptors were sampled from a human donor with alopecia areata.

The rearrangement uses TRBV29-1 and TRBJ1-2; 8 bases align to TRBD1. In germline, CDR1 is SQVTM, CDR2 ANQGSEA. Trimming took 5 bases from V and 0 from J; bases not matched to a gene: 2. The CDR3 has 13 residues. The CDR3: CSVPTGANYGYTF. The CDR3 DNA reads TGCAGCGTTCCGACAGGGGCTAACTATGGCTACACCTTC.

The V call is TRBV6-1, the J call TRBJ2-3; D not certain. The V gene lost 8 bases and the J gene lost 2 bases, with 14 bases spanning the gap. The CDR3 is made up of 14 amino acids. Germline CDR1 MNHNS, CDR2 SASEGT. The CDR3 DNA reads TGTGCCAGCCAGTCAGGTGTCTACACAGATACGCAGTATTTT. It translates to CASQSGVYTDTQYF.

In DNA, the CDR3 is TGTGCCTGGACTAGCGGGGGACACCAAGAGACCCAGTACTTC. Protein sequence: CAWTSGGHQETQYF. The rearrangement links TRBV30 to TRBJ2-5, with TRBD2 matching over 10 bases. The J segment lost 0 bases and the V segment lost 4 bases, leaving 2 bases of the junction unmatched. The CDR3 runs 14 residues. Germline assignment: CDR1 GTSNPN and CDR2 SVGIG (reference sequence).

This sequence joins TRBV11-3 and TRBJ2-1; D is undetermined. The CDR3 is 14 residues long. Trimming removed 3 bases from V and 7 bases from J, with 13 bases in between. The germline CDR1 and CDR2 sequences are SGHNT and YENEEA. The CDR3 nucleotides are TGTGCCAGCAGCTTGGCCAGGTTGAAAAATGAGCAGTTCTTC. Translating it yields CASSLARLKNEQFF.

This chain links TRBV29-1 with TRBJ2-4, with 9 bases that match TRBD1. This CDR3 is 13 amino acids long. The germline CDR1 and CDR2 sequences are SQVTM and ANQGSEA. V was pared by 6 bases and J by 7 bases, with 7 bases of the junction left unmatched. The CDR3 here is CSVSTGQGNIQYF. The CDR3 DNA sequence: TGCAGCGTCTCAACCGGACAGGGGAACATTCAGTACTTC.

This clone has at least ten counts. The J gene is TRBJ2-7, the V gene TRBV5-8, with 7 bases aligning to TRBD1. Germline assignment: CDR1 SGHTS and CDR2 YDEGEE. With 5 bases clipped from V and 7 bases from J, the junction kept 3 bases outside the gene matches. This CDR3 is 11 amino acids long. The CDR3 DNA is TGTGCCAGCAGACAGGGGTGGGAGCAGTACTTC. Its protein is CASRQGWEQYF.

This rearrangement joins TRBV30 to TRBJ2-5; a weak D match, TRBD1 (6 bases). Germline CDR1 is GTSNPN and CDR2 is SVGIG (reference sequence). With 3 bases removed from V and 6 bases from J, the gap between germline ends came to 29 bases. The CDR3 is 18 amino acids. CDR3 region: CAWRYPSPLNRVTKTQYF. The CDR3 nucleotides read TGTGCCTGGAGGTACCCATCACCATTAAACAGGGTTACTAAGACCCAGTACTTC.

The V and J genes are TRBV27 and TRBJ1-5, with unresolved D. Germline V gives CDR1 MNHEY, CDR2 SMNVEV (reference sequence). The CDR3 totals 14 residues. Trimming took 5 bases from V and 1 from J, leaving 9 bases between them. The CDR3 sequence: CASSSLRSNQPQHF. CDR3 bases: TGTGCCAGCAGTAGTTTACGAAGCAATCAGCCCCAGCATTTT.

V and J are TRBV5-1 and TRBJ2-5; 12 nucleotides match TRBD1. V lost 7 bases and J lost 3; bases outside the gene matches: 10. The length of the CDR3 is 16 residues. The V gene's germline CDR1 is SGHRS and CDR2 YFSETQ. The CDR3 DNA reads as TGCGCCAGCGAGCCGGGACAGGGGGCGCGAAAAGAGACCCAGTACTTC. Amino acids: CASEPGQGARKETQYF.

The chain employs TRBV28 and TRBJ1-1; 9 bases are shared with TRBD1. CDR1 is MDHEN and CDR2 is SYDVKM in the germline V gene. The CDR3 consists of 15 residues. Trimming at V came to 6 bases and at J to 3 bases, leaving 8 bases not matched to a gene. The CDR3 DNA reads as TGTGCCAGCAGGCGACAGGGGGTTCGGGACACTGAAGCTTTCTTT. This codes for CASRRQGVRDTEAFF.

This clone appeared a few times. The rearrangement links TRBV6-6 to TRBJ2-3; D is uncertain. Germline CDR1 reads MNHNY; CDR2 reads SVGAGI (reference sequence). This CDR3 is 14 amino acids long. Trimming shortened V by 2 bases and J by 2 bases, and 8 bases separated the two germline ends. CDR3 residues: CASSYDLFTDTQYF. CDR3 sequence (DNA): TGTGCCAGCAGTTACGACCTATTCACAGATACGCAGTATTTT.

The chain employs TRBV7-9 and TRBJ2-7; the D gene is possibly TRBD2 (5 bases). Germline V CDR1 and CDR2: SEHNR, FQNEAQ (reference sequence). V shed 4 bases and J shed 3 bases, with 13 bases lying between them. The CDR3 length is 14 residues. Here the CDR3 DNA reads TGTGCCAGCAGCTCAGGACCGGGATTCTACGAGCAGTACTTC. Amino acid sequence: CASSSGPGFYEQYF.

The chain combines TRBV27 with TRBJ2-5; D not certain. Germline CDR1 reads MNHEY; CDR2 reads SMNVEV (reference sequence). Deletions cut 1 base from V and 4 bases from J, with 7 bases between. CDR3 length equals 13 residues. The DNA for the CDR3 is TGTGCCAGCAGTTTATTGGGCTTAGAGACCCAGTACTTC. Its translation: CASSLLGLETQYF.

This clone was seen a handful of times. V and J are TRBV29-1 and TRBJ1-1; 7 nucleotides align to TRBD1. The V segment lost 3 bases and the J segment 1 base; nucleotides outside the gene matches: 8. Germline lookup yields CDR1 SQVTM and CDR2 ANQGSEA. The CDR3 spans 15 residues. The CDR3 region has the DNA TGCAGCGTTGAGCGACCCGGGACAGAGAACACTGAAGCTTTCTTT. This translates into CSVERPGTENTEAFF. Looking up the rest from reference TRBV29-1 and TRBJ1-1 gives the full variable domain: SAVISQKPSRDICQRGTSLTIQCQVDSQVTMMFWYRQQPGQSLTLIATANQGSEATYESGFVIDKFPISRPNLTFSTLTVSNMSPEDSSIYLCSVERPGTENTEAFFGQGTRLTVV.

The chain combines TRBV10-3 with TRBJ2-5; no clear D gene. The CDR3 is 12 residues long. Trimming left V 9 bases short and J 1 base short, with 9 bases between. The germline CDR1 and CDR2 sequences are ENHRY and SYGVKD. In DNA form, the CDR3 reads TGTGCCATGAGCAGGACCCAAGAGACCCAGTACTTC. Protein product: CAMSRTQETQYF.

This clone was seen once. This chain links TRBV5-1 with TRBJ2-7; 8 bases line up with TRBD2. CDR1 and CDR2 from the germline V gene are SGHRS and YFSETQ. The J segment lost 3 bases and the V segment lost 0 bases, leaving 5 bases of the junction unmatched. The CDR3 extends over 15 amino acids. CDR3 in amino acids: CASSLEGLEYYEQYF. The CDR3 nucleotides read TGCGCCAGCAGCTTGGAGGGACTAGAGTACTACGAGCAGTACTTC.

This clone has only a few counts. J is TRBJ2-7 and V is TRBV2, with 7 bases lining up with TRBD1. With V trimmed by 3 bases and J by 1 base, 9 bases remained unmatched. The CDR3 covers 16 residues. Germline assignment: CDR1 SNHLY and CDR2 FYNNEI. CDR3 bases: TGTGCCAGCAGTGAGTCAGGGGGAGCTTATTCCTACGAGCAGTACTTC. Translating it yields CASSESGGAYSYEQYF.

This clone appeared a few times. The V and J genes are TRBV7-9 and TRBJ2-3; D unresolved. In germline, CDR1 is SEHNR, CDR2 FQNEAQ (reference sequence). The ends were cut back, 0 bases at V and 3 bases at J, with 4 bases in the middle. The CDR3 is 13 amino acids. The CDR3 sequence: CASSLARTDTQYF. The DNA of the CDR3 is TGTGCCAGCAGCTTAGCACGTACAGATACGCAGTATTTT.

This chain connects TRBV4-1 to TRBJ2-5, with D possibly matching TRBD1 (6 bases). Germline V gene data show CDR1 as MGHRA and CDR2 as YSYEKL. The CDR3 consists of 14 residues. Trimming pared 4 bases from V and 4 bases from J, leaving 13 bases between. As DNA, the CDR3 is TGCGCCAGCAGCCCTTTAGGACAGAGAGAGACCCAGTACTTC. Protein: CASSPLGQRETQYF.

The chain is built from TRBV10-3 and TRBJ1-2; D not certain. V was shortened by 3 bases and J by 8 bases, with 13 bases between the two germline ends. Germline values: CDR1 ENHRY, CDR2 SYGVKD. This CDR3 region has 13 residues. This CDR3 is CAISDGRSAGYTF. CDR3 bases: TGTGCCATCAGTGATGGACGGTCGGCGGGCTACACCTTC.

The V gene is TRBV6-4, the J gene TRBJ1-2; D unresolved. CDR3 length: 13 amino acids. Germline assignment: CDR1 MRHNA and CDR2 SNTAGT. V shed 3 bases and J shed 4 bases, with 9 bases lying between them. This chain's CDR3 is CASSERPTYGYTF. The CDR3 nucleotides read TGTGCCAGCAGTGAAAGGCCTACCTATGGCTACACCTTC.